This is a list of T cell receptor beta chains from one sample in a study of cytomegalovirus exposure and HLA in healthy donors. Using immunoSEQ multiplex PCR, the repertoire was profiled, and TCRdb retains in-frame clones only, with some absent. Of some 150,000 clones listed, about 64% were seen once; the top ten hold approximately 2.5%. Sequencing was carried out using PBMCs. The receptors come from a woman aged 40 to 50 in good health and CMV-seronegative. Both conserved end residues are trimmed from each CDR3.

j_call,v_call,cdr3_aa
TRBJ2-7,TRBV2,ASSDLAGVYEQY
TRBJ1-3,TRBV5-6,ASSLRHFSGNTIY
TRBJ1-5,TRBV29-1,SGSQGPQQPQH
TRBJ2-7,TRBV9,ASSAGQGWVYEQY
TRBJ1-5,TRBV4-1,ASSQEAYRGGDSNQPQH
TRBJ2-7,TRBV7-8,ASSLGEVYEQY
TRBJ2-7,TRBV11-2,ASSLEGSLSYEQY
TRBJ2-3,TRBV5-4,ASSLATQGSDTQY
TRBJ2-7,TRBV11-2,ASIPDGLYEQY
TRBJ2-3,TRBV11-2,ASSFFLGEAQY
TRBJ2-2,TRBV4-2,ASRRGLHKSNTGELF